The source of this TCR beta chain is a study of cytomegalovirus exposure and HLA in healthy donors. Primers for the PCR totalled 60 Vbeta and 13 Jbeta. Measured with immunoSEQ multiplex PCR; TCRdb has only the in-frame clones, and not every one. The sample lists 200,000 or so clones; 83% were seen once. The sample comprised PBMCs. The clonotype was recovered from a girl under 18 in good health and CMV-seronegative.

CDR3 nucleotide sequence: TGCGCCAGCAGCCTCCCGGGACTGAGCTCCTACGAGCAGTACTTC. This codes for CASSLPGLSSYEQYF. The gene calls are TRBV5-1 and TRBJ2-7; D might be TRBD2 (6 bases). The V gene lost 4 bases and the J gene lost 0 bases, with 14 bases spanning the gap. Germline V lookup: CDR1 SGHRS, CDR2 YFSETQ. The CDR3 is made up of 15 amino acids.